These 18 T cell receptor beta chains originate from one sample sequenced in a study of T-cell memory formation after mild COVID-19. TCRdb itself ran the 5' RACE reads through MiXCR, one entry per CDR3 protein. The sample holds some 410,000 distinct CDR3 sequences; 20% to 30% are singletons and the top ten take about an eighth. Sequenced sample: PBMCs or a T cell subset sorted from them (not recorded which). These receptors were taken from an adult woman who had mild COVID-19 (a few samples of this study predate the infection). Cell type and time point are not known.

This clonotype was seen a handful of times. The V call is TRBV5-1, the J call TRBJ1-2; D perhaps matches TRBD1 (6 bases). V shed 4 bases and J shed 7 bases, with 20 bases lying between them. The CDR3 sequence is 15 residues long. The germline CDR1 and CDR2 sequences are SGHRS and YFSETQ. CDR3 sequence reads: CASSIRTDSSPGYTF. As DNA, the CDR3 is TGCGCCAGCAGCATACGGACAGACTCCAGCCCTGGCTACACCTTC.

The chain combines TRBV27 with TRBJ1-5; D is ambiguous. Deletions cut 3 bases from V and 1 base from J, with 7 bases between. This CDR3 is 14 amino acids long. CDR1 MNHEY and CDR2 SMNVEV come from the germline V gene (reference sequence). Here the CDR3 reads CASSFAGSNQPQHF. CDR3 coding DNA: TGTGCCAGCAGTTTTGCAGGAAGCAATCAGCCCCAGCATTTT.

This clonotype was counted a few times. The CDR3 sequence: CASGMGYNEQFF. CDR3 DNA: TGTGCTAGTGGTATGGGTTACAATGAGCAGTTCTTC. The chain links TRBV12-5 to TRBJ2-1, with D unclear. The germline V gene encodes CDR1 LGHNT and CDR2 FRNRAP. The V gene lost 5 bases and the J gene lost 4 bases, with 6 bases spanning the gap. This CDR3 is built from 12 residues.

The chain links TRBV6-5 to TRBJ2-7; either TRBD1 or TRBD2 may fit D (6 bases each). CDR1 is MNHEY and CDR2 is SVGAGI in the germline V gene. This CDR3 is built from 14 residues. V dropped 2 bases and J dropped 7 bases, with 15 bases sitting between them. The CDR3 DNA follows: TGTGCCAGCAGTTACAACCGCGGGACACCAGAGCAGTACTTC. It codes for CASSYNRGTPEQYF.

This clonotype has more than one count but fewer than ten. V and J are TRBV6-5 and TRBJ1-1; unclear D gene. The germline CDR1 and CDR2 sequences are MNHEY and SVGAGI. The CDR3 has 11 amino acids. Trimming stripped 10 bases from V and 3 bases from J, with 9 bases between. The CDR3 loop reads CATNTYTEAFF. As DNA, the CDR3 is TGTGCCACCAATACGTACACTGAAGCTTTCTTT.

This chain joins TRBV30 and TRBJ1-6; D ambiguous. V lost 5 bases and J 7 bases, leaving 9 bases between the germline ends. Germline V CDR1 and CDR2: GTSNPN, SVGIG (reference sequence). The CDR3 totals 12 residues. The CDR3, as DNA: TGTGCCTGGGACACGCAAAATTCACCCCTCCACTTT. It yields the protein CAWDTQNSPLHF.

This clonotype was seen more than once but under ten times. The chain recombines TRBV10-2 with TRBJ2-2, with TRBD2 identical over 9 bases. Germline V gene data show CDR1 as WSHSY and CDR2 as SAAADI. The CDR3 totals 15 residues. The ends lost 6 bases at V and 5 bases at J; junction bases unmatched: 7. Written as DNA, the CDR3 is TGCGCCAGCAGGGTAGCGGGAGCTGATACCGGGGAGCTGTTTTTT. This translates into CASRVAGADTGELFF.

The V and J genes are TRBV24-1 and TRBJ2-1; 9 positions agree with TRBD2. This CDR3 is 14 amino acids long. J gave up 7 bases and V 7 bases, and 7 bases lay outside the gene matches. Germline CDR1 and CDR2: KGHDR and SFDVKD. CDR3 DNA: TGTGCCACCAGATCGGCTAGCGGGAATAATGAGCAGTTCTTC. Translating it yields CATRSASGNNEQFF.

This clonotype has only a few counts. The chain combines TRBV29-1 with TRBJ1-1, with D perhaps matching TRBD1 (6 bases). The CDR3 has 11 residues. V was cut by 6 bases and J by 5 bases, with 10 bases left in between. Germline V lookup: CDR1 SQVTM, CDR2 ANQGSEA. In DNA, the CDR3 is TGCAGCGTATACAGGGTGACTGAAGCTTTCTTT. It codes for CSVYRVTEAFF.

This clonotype has more than one count but fewer than ten. This chain uses TRBV7-3 with TRBJ2-5; TRBD2 agrees at 8 bases. Germline loops: CDR1 SGHTA, CDR2 FQGTGA. The CDR3 runs 15 residues. Trimming cost V 4 bases and J 3 bases; bases outside gene matches: 7. CDR3 loop: CASSWNGGAEETQYF. As DNA, the CDR3 is TGTGCCAGCAGCTGGAACGGGGGGGCAGAAGAGACCCAGTACTTC.

This clonotype has a count of ten or more. The rearrangement links TRBV5-5 to TRBJ1-2; D possibly corresponds to TRBD1 (5 bases). Per the germline V gene, CDR1 is SGHKS and CDR2 is YYEKEE (reference sequence). V lost 2 bases, J lost 5 bases, and 16 bases lay in between. The CDR3 consists of 15 residues. This chain's CDR3 is CASSFVGAGTYGYTF. The CDR3 region has the DNA TGTGCCAGCAGCTTCGTAGGGGCAGGGACTTATGGCTACACCTTC.

This clonotype came up a few times. The chain carries TRBV21-1 and TRBJ2-1; TRBD1, the table's D call, lacks a check against the DNA. TRBV21-1 is flagged as a pseudogene. The CDR3 length is 13 residues. The CDR3 spells CASSKGGHKYQFF. CDR3 bases: TGTGCCAGCAGCAAAGGAGGACATAAGTATCAGTTCTTC.

The rearrangement links TRBV27 to TRBJ1-2; 9 nucleotides align to TRBD1. The CDR3 has 15 residues. V lost 5 bases and J lost 8; bases outside the gene matches: 12. Germline CDR1 MNHEY, CDR2 SMNVEV (reference sequence). CDR3 loop: CASSQQGADLQGYTF. CDR3 sequence (DNA): TGTGCCAGCAGTCAACAGGGGGCAGATCTCCAAGGCTACACCTTC.

There are a few counts of this clonotype. This chain uses TRBV20-1 with TRBJ2-4, with a tentative D call TRBD2 (6 bases). Germline loops: CDR1 DFQATT, CDR2 SNEGSKA (reference sequence). The V end lost 3 bases, the J end lost 3 bases, and 12 bases lay between the germline ends. There are 14 residues in the CDR3. The CDR3 bases are TGCAGTGCTAGTTTGACTAGAGGCAAAAACATTCAGTACTTC. This sequence encodes CSASLTRGKNIQYF.

The gene calls are TRBV5-4 and TRBJ1-3; D might be TRBD1 (5 bases). Germline CDR1 is SGHNT and CDR2 is YYREEE (reference sequence). The CDR3 extends over 15 amino acids. V was pared by 2 bases and J by 1 base, with 10 bases between. For the CDR3, the DNA is TGTGCCAGCAGCTTATTCCAGGGTTCTGGAAACACCATATATTTT. It specifies CASSLFQGSGNTIYF.

CDR3 nucleotide sequence: TGTGCCAGCAGTCATCCCGGGCCGACTGAGCAGTTCTTC. Its translation is CASSHPGPTEQFF. The chain uses TRBV6-5 and TRBJ2-1; the D is unclear. The ends were cut back, 5 bases at V and 9 bases at J, with 14 bases in the middle. The CDR3 is made up of 13 amino acids. Germline assignment: CDR1 MNHEY and CDR2 SVGAGI.

The gene calls are TRBV18 and TRBJ1-1, with TRBD1 matching over 7 bases. Germline assignment: CDR1 KGHSH and CDR2 LQKENI. CDR3 length: 15 amino acids. With 7 bases clipped from V and 3 bases from J, the junction kept 11 bases outside the gene matches. The CDR3 DNA is TGTGCCAGCTTAGTGAAGACAGGGAGATACACTGAAGCTTTCTTT. This translates into CASLVKTGRYTEAFF.

The chain carries TRBV7-2 and TRBJ1-3; D unclear. With 1 base removed from V and 0 bases from J, the gap between germline ends came to 10 bases. CDR1 SGHTA and CDR2 FQGNSA come from the germline V gene. The CDR3 length is 16 residues. The CDR3 nucleotides read TGTGCCAGCAGCTTAGGTCCTTGGAGCTCTGGAAACACCATATATTTT. Amino acids: CASSLGPWSSGNTIYF.